This T cell receptor beta chain was sequenced during a study of cytomegalovirus exposure and HLA in healthy donors. A word on this clone: Its target is unknown.

General study points: CMV antigen specificity was confirmed in vitro for three CMV-associated chains. Another analysis was done later, and it associated approximately 18,000 TCR beta sequences with HLA alleles at 0.05 false discovery rate. Researchers catalogued approximately 170 TCR beta chains as cytomegalovirus-associated.

Germline CDR1 is SGHRS and CDR2 is YFSETQ. V lost 5 bases, J lost 7 bases, and 8 bases stayed unmatched. There are 14 residues in the CDR3. The study ran its PCR with 60 Vbeta and 13 Jbeta primers. Using immunoSEQ multiplex PCR, the repertoire was profiled, and TCRdb retains in-frame clones only, with some absent. The sample features roughly 80,000 clones, with around 1.1% in its top ten. The chain is built from TRBV5-1 and TRBJ2-5; 10 bases fit TRBD2. The receptor's source is a woman aged 25 to 39 in good health and CMV-seronegative. Sequencing was carried out using PBMCs. The CDR3 loop reads CASRSSGGAVTQYF. CDR3 in DNA: TGCGCCAGCAGGTCCAGCGGGGGGGCGGTGACCCAGTACTTC.